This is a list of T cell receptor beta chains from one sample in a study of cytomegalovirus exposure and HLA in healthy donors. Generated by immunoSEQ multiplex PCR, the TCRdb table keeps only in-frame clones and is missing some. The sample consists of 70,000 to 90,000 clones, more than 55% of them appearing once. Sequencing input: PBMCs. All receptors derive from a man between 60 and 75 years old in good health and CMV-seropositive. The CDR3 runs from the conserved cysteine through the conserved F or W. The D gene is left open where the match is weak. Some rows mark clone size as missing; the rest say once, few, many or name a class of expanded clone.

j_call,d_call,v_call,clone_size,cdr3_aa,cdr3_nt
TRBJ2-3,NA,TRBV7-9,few,CASSLVLRTDTQYF,TGTGCCAGCAGCTTAGTCCTCCGCACAGATACGCAGTATTTT
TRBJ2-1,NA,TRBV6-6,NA,CASSYYYEQFF,TGTGCCAGCAGTTACTACTATGAGCAGTTCTTC
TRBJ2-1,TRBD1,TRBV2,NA,CASRPRDRAANEQFF,TGTGCCAGCAGGCCCCGGGACAGGGCCGCCAATGAGCAGTTCTTC
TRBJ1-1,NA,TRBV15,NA,CATSRGGGEGTDMNTEAFF,TGTGCCACCAGCAGAGGAGGGGGGGAGGGGACGGACATGAACACTGAAGCTTTCTTT
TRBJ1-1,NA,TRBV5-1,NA,CASSPDRGTEAFF,TGCGCCAGCAGCCCCGACCGAGGCACTGAAGCTTTCTTT
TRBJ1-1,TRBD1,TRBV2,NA,CASSVKQGAGTEAFF,TGTGCCAGCAGTGTCAAACAGGGGGCGGGGACTGAAGCTTTCTTT
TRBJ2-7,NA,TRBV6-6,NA,CASSYSGGLYPEQYF,TGTGCCAGCAGTTACTCTGGCGGCCTCTATCCCGAGCAGTACTTC
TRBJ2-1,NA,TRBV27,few,CASSPLGNEQFF,TGTGCCAGCAGTCCCCTAGGCAATGAGCAGTTCTTC
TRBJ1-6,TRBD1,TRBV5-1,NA,CASSATGTGGPYNSPLHF,TGCGCCAGCAGCGCTACCGGGACAGGGGGCCCCTATAATTCACCCCTCCACTTT
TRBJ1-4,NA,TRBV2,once,CASNQDSTTNEKLFF,TGTGCCAGCAACCAAGATAGCACAACTAATGAAAAACTGTTTTTT
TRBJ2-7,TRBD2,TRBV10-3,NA,CAIRSGSSYEQYF,TGTGCCATCAGGAGCGGGAGCTCCTACGAGCAGTACTTC
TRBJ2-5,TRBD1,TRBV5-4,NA,CASSQQGAQETQYF,TGTGCCAGCAGCCAACAGGGGGCCCAAGAGACCCAGTACTTC
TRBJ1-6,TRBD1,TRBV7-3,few,CASSGQGAGSPLHF,TGTGCCAGCAGCGGACAGGGGGCAGGTTCACCCCTCCACTTT
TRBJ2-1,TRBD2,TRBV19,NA,CASSMGLANEQFF,TGTGCCAGTAGTATGGGACTAGCCAATGAGCAGTTCTTC
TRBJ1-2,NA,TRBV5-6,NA,CASSWPGLNYGYTF,TGTGCCAGCAGCTGGCCAGGGTTGAACTATGGCTACACCTTC
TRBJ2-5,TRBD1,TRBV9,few,CASSVLGTDKETQYF,TGTGCCAGCAGCGTTCTAGGGACAGACAAAGAGACCCAGTACTTC
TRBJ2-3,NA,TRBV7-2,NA,CASSLVNVGDTQYF,TGTGCCAGCAGCTTAGTTAATGTCGGGGATACGCAGTATTTT
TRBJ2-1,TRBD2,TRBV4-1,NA,CASSLIPPSGRGNEQFF,TGCGCCAGCAGCCTTATACCGCCTAGCGGGAGAGGTAATGAGCAGTTCTTC
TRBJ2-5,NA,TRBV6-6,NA,CASSYPGEETQYF,TGTGCCAGCAGTTACCCAGGGGAAGAGACCCAGTACTTC
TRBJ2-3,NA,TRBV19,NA,CASSVRLANTDTQYF,TGTGCCAGTAGTGTGAGGTTAGCTAACACAGATACGCAGTATTTT
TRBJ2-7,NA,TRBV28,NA,CASTSQGKESLLKQYF,TGTGCCAGCACCTCTCAGGGAAAGGAGTCCTTGTTGAAGCAGTACTTC
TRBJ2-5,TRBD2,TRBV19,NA,CASSIVPSSGPETQYF,TGTGCCAGTAGTATAGTCCCGTCTAGCGGGCCAGAGACCCAGTACTTC
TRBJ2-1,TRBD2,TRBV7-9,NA,CASSASWDYLQFF,TGTGCCAGCAGCGCCTCCTGGGACTACCTACAGTTCTTC
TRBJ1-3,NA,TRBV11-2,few,CASSGQFGNTIYF,TGTGCCAGCAGCGGACAGTTTGGAAACACCATATATTTT
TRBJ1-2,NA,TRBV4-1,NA,CASSQDLGAPGSYTF,TGCGCCAGCAGCCAAGATCTGGGGGCTCCTGGAAGCTACACCTTC
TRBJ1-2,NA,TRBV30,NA,CAWSAGVGYTF,TGTGCCTGGAGCGCAGGGGTGGGCTACACCTTC
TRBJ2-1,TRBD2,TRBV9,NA,CASSYSGRGSNEQFF,TGTGCCAGCAGCTACAGCGGGAGAGGTTCCAATGAGCAGTTCTTC
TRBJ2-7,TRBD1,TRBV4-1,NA,CASSQDKRQGSYEQYF,TGCGCCAGCAGCCAAGATAAACGACAGGGTTCCTACGAGCAGTACTTC
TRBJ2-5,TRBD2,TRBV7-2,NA,CASSLGQGLAGTQYF,TGTGCCAGCAGCTTAGGCCAGGGACTAGCGGGAACCCAGTACTTC
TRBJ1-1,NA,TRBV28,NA,CASSLEPGGYTEAFF,TGTGCCAGCAGTTTAGAGCCGGGGGGGTACACTGAAGCTTTCTTT
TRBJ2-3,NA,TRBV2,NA,CASATNGLLTDTQYF,TGTGCCAGCGCTACCAATGGACTCCTCACAGATACGCAGTATTTT
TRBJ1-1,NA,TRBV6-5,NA,CASSDSAQGDWAFF,TGTGCCAGCAGTGATTCCGCCCAGGGCGATTGGGCTTTCTTT
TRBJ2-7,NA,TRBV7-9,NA,CASSLGGGGPATYEQYF,TGTGCCAGCAGCTTAGGGGGGGGCGGGCCAGCGACCTACGAGCAGTACTTC
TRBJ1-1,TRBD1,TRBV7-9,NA,CASSRRDSEAFF,TGTGCCAGCAGCCGCAGGGACAGTGAAGCTTTCTTT
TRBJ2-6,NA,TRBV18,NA,CASSPRREFLSGANVLTF,TGTGCCAGCTCACCAAGGAGGGAATTTCTCTCTGGGGCCAACGTCCTGACTTTC
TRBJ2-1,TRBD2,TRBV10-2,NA,CASSEWGGYNEQFF,TGCGCCAGCAGTGAGTGGGGGGGGTACAATGAGCAGTTCTTC
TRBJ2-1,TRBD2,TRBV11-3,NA,CASSIAGTSGINEQFF,TGTGCCAGCAGCATCGCCGGGACTAGCGGGATCAACGAGCAGTTCTTC
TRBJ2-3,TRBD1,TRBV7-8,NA,CASSTYRGQSTDTQYF,TGTGCCAGCAGCACCTACAGGGGGCAGAGCACAGATACGCAGTATTTT
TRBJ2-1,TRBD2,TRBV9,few,CASSAVAGGLSSYNEQFF,TGTGCCAGCAGCGCAGTAGCGGGAGGTTTAAGCTCCTACAATGAGCAGTTCTTC
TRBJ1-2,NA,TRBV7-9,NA,CASSPPGFYGYTF,TGTGCCAGCAGCCCCCCGGGGTTTTATGGCTACACCTTC
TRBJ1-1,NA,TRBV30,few,CAARHKMNTEAFF,TGTGCCGCGAGGCACAAAATGAACACTGAAGCTTTCTTT
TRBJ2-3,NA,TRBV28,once,CARTPEASTDTQYF,TGTGCTCGAACACCCGAGGCTAGCACAGATACGCAGTATTTT
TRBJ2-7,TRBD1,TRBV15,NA,CATSRDFGQGLYEQYF,TGTGCCACCAGCAGAGATTTCGGACAGGGCCTCTACGAGCAGTACTTC
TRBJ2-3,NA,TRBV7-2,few,CASSKDRGTDTQYF,TGTGCCAGCAGCAAAGACCGGGGCACAGATACGCAGTATTTT
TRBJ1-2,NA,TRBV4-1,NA,CASSQVAGPYGYTF,TGCGCCAGCAGCCAAGTGGCGGGCCCCTATGGCTACACCTTC
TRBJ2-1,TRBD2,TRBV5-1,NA,CASSAAGTSGLRQFF,TGCGCCAGCAGCGCCGCCGGGACTAGCGGCTTGAGGCAGTTCTTC
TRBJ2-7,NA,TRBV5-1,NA,CASSWGGGSYEQYF,TGCGCCAGCAGCTGGGGAGGAGGTTCCTACGAGCAGTACTTC
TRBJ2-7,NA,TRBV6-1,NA,CASSLKDNHYEQYF,TGTGCCAGCAGTCTAAAGGACAACCACTACGAGCAGTACTTC
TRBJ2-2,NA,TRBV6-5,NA,CASSSRTNTGELFF,TGTGCCAGCAGTTCCCGGACTAACACCGGGGAGCTGTTTTTT
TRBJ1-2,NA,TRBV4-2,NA,CASSQEVGGPWVSGYTF,TGTGCCAGCAGCCAAGAGGTGGGGGGGCCCTGGGTCAGTGGCTACACCTTC
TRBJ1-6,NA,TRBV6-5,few,CASSYIGSGNSPLHF,TGTGCCAGCAGTTACATTGGGTCGGGAAATTCACCCCTCCACTTT
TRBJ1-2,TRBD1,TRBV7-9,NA,CSSSDRAYGYTF,TGTTCCAGCAGCGACAGGGCCTATGGCTACACCTTC
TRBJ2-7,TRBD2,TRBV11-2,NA,CASSSSGSGIYEQYF,TGTGCCAGCAGCTCTAGCGGGAGTGGAATCTACGAGCAGTACTTC
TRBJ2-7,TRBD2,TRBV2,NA,CASSGREQATSYEQYF,TGTGCCAGCAGTGGGCGGGAGCAGGCTACGTCCTACGAGCAGTACTTT
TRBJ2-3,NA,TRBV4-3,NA,CASSQDGRVLDTQYF,TGCGCCAGCAGCCAAGATGGCAGGGTCCTAGATACGCAGTATTTT
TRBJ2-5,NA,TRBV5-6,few,CASSLVAAELQETQYF,TGTGCCAGCAGCTTGGTAGCGGCCGAATTACAAGAGACCCAGTACTTC
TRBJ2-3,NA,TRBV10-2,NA,CASSEWATDATDTQYF,TGCGCCAGCAGTGAGTGGGCTACCGACGCCACAGATACGCAGTATTTT
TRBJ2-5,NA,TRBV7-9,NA,CSSSFYPSETQYF,TGTTCCAGCAGCTTCTACCCCTCGGAGACCCAGTACTTC
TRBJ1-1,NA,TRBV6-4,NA,CASIRGGRGNTEAFF,TGTGCCAGCATCAGAGGGGGGAGGGGAAACACTGAAGCTTTCTTT